This record looks at one T cell receptor (beta chain) sequence and its context. The data belong to a study of blood T cell repertoires in COVID-19. Whole-study context: There were acute and convalescent COVID-19 samples, and they came from the United States, Italy and Spain. Sources were T cells, B-cell-depleted T cells, or PBMCs; the material itself was cDNA or gDNA.

The ends were cut back, 6 bases at V and 10 bases at J, with 21 bases in the middle. Germline V CDR1 and CDR2: MNHEY, SMNVEV (reference sequence). The CDR3 contains 14 residues. Authors' processing steps: Reference gene primer amplification gave estimated nucleated cell counts. The method was immunoSEQ multiplex PCR; TCRdb's version includes in-frame clones alone and lacks a portion of them. The DNA gave D and trimming, while V, J and clone size come from that table. The sample includes about 240,000 clones, 70% to 90% of them seen just once. The clonotype comes from a woman aged 55-70 years with active or convalescent COVID-19. The chain couples TRBV27 to TRBJ1-2, with a possible D match to TRBD1 (6 bases). Sequencing input: peripheral blood. The CDR3, as DNA: TGTGCCAGCAGCCTACAGGGATGGGGAAAGGACTACACCTTC. Protein: CASSLQGWGKDYTF.